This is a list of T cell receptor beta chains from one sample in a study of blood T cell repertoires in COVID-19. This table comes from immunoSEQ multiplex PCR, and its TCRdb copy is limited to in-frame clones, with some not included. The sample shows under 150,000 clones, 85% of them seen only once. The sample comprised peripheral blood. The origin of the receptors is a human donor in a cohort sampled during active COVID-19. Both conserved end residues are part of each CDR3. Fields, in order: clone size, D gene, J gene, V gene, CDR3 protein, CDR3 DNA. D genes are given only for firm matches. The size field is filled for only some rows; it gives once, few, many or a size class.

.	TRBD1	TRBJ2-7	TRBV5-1	CASSTGTGGYEQYF	TGCGCCAGCAGCACCGGGACAGGGGGTTACGAGCAGTACTTC
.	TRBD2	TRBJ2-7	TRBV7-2	CASSLGLSSSGGAGEQYF	TGTGCCAGCAGCTTAGGCCTTTCTTCTAGCGGGGGGGCCGGGGAGCAGTACTTC
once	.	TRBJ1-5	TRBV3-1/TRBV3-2	CASSQDIRGRYSNQPQHF	TGTGCCAGCAGCCAAGATATCAGGGGCAGATATAGCAATCAGCCCCAGCATTTT
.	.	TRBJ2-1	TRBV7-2	CASSLRRAGNEQFF	TGTGCCAGCAGCTTAAGGCGGGCTGGGAATGAGCAGTTCTTC
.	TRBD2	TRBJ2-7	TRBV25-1	CASSLGGVGSYEQYF	TGTGCCAGCAGCCTGGGGGGGGTAGGCTCCTACGAGCAGTACTTC
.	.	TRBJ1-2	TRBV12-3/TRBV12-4	CASTLGRAHGYTF	TGTGCCAGCACCCTAGGGAGGGCCCATGGCTACACCTTC
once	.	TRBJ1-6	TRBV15	CATSRGGGASYNSPLHF	TGTGCCACCAGCAGAGGAGGCGGGGCCTCCTATAATTCACCCCTCCACTTT
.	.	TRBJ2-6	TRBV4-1	CASSQASGASSGANVLTF	TGCGCCAGCAGCCAAGCGTCAGGGGCCTCCTCTGGGGCCAACGTCCTGACTTTC
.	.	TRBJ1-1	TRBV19	CASTQIPRVGDTEAFF	TGTGCCAGTACCCAAATCCCCAGGGTAGGGGACACTGAAGCTTTCTTT
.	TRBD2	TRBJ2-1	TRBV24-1	CATSAGLAEYNEQFF	TGTGCCACCAGTGCCGGACTAGCAGAATACAATGAGCAGTTCTTC
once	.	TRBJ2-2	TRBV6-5	CASSWSEAGELFF	TGTGCCAGCAGTTGGAGCGAGGCCGGGGAGCTGTTTTTT
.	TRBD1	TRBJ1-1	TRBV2	CASSFRDRAAEAFF	TGTGCCAGCAGTTTCCGGGACAGGGCTGCTGAAGCTTTCTTT
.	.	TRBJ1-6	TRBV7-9	CASSLTGYNSPLHF	TGTGCCAGCAGCTTAACAGGGTATAATTCACCCCTCCACTTT
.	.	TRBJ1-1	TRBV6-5	CASSYDRTNTEAFF	TGTGCCAGCAGTTACGACAGGACGAACACTGAAGCTTTCTTT
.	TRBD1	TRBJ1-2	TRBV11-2	CASRPGTGGGYGYTF	TGTGCCAGCAGACCCGGGACAGGGGGCGGCTATGGCTACACCTTC
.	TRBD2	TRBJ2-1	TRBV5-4	CASSFGGGSSYNEQFF	TGTGCCAGCAGCTTTGGGGGGGGTAGCTCCTACAATGAGCAGTTCTTC
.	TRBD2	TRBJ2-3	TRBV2	CASSEPTSGGADTQYF	TGTGCCAGCAGTGAGCCGACTAGCGGGGGGGCGGATACGCAGTATTTT
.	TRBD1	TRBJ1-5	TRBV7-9	CASSVGQENQPQHF	TGTGCCAGCAGCGTCGGACAGGAGAATCAGCCCCAGCATTTT
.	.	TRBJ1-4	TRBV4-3	CASSQDLATNEKLFF	TGCGCCAGCAGCCAAGACCTTGCAACTAATGAAAAACTGTTTTTT
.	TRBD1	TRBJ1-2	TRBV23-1	CASSQPPLILRVRKGQGNYGYTF	TGCGCCAGCAGTCAACCACCTCTGATTTTACGAGTTCGAAAGGGACAGGGTAACTATGGCTACACCTTC
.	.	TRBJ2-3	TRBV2	CARHNLSTDTQYF	TGTGCAAGACACAATCTAAGCACAGATACGCAGTATTTT
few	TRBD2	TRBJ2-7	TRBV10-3	CAISESSGGYEQYF	TGTGCCATCAGTGAGTCTAGCGGGGGGTACGAGCAGTACTTC
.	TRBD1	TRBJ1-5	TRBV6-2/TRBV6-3	CASSWGQGINQPQHF	TGTGCCAGCAGTTGGGGACAGGGTATCAATCAGCCCCAGCATTTT
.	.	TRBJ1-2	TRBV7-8	CASSLSWMRTANYGYTF	TGTGCCAGCAGCTTAAGTTGGATGAGGACAGCTAACTATGGCTACACCTTC
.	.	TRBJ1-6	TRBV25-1	CASSGRVDYNSPLHF	TGTGCCAGCTCGGGGAGAGTCGACTATAATTCACCCCTCCACTTT